This T cell receptor beta chain originates from a study of human T cells and chemical hapten exposure. Across the whole study: Sensitization used 2% DPC on about 2 cm by about 2 cm upper inner arm skin. The study patch tested 0.01% DPC on the upper back and read results at 6 days.

Time point denoted: pre-sensitization, week 0. Stated treatment: therapeutic diphenylcyclopropenone sensitization with weekly scalp DPC. This clonotype was observed a handful of times. The study's library attached unique molecular identifiers to single cDNA molecules. TCRdb called the RACE reads again in MiXCR, with one record for every CDR3 protein. The sample holds under 200,000 distinct CDR3 sequences; more than 25% are singletons and the top ten take just under 3%. CDR3 length: 14 residues. CDR1 is MDHEN and CDR2 is SYDVKM in the germline V gene. The ends were cut back, 0 bases at V and 7 bases at J, with 13 bases in the middle.

The source was whole blood, collected in connection with sensitization to the hapten diphenylcyclopropenone (DPC). The TCR originated in a woman aged 25-40 years with alopecia areata. Some clones in this sample may be carry-over from other donors' samples. The V gene is TRBV28, the J gene TRBJ2-7; D remains unclear. CDR3 region: CASSLWTLQEEQYF. CDR3 nucleotide sequence: TGTGCCAGCAGTTTATGGACCCTGCAGGAGGAGCAGTACTTC.